The 11 T cell receptor beta chains reported below all come from one sample, sequenced in a study of T cells in Graves' hyperthyroidism and ophthalmopathy. TCR beta CDR3 regions were amplified from RNA transcripts. First-round RT-PCR of the TCR CDR3 relied on the HTBI primer set. Using its own MiXCR run on the multiplex PCR reads, TCRdb lists one record per CDR3 protein. The table lists roughly 570,000 distinct CDR3 sequences, 15% to 18% of them singletons, with about 7% in the top ten. Material: blood. These receptors were obtained from a woman in her twenties or thirties with Graves' hyperthyroidism.

There are many counts of this clonotype. J is TRBJ1-1 and V is TRBV6-2 or TRBV6-3, with D tentatively TRBD1 (6 bases). Germline values: CDR1 MNHEY, CDR2 SVGEGT. The germline V and J ends were trimmed by 2 bases and 9 bases, with 16 bases remaining between them. CDR3 length equals 14 residues. The CDR3 spells CASSYRGTREKAFF. CDR3 nucleotides: TGTGCCAGCAGTTACAGGGGGACCAGAGAGAAAGCTTTCTTT.

This clonotype was recorded many times. V usage is TRBV7-9 and J usage is TRBJ2-3; TRBD2 agrees at 8 bases. The J segment lost 5 bases and the V segment lost 5 bases, leaving 6 bases of the junction unmatched. Looked up from germline, CDR1 is SEHNR and CDR2 is FQNEAQ (reference sequence). The CDR3 has 14 residues. The DNA of the CDR3 is TGTGCCAGCAGCCGGGGGGGGTCGGTAGATACGCAGTATTTT. It codes for CASSRGGSVDTQYF.

This clonotype appeared many times. This rearrangement joins TRBV11-2 to TRBJ2-7; weak D call: TRBD2 (5 bases). The CDR3 length is 11 residues. Trimming removed 5 bases from V and 9 bases from J, with 11 bases in between. Germline CDR1 is SGHAT and CDR2 is FQNNGV. CDR3: CASSPGSGQYF. CDR3 sequence (DNA): TGTGCCAGCAGCCCGGGGTCCGGGCAGTACTTC. Filled out from reference TRBV11-2 and TRBJ2-7, the complete variable domain reads EAGVAQSPRYKIIEKRQSVAFWCNPISGHATLYWYQQILGQGPKLLIQFQNNGVVDDSQLPKDRFSAERLKGVDSTLKIQPAKLEDSAVYLCASSPGSGQYFGPGTRLTVT.

On this clonotype: A much larger clone sits a single nucleotide away, making a read error possible. The chain combines TRBV7-8 with TRBJ2-1; D unclear. The germline gives CDR1 SGHVS, CDR2 FQNEAQ. V lost 5 bases and J 6 bases, leaving 5 bases between the germline ends. This CDR3 region has 11 residues. The DNA of the CDR3 is TGTGCCAGCAGCCCACGCAATGAGCAGTTCTTC. It specifies CASSPRNEQFF.

This clonotype has a count of ten or more. The gene calls are TRBV7-9 and TRBJ2-7; 8 nucleotides agree with TRBD1. CDR3 size: 16 residues. With 4 bases clipped from V and 2 bases from J, the junction kept 10 bases outside the gene matches. Germline V gives CDR1 SEHNR, CDR2 FQNEAQ (reference sequence). CDR3 loop: CASSSQFTGGPYEQYF. CDR3 DNA sequence: TGTGCCAGCAGCTCCCAGTTTACAGGGGGTCCCTACGAGCAGTACTTC.

In this sample, this clonotype turned up many times. This chain links TRBV5-1 with TRBJ2-7, with D unclear. V was shortened by 0 bases and J by 6 bases, with 13 bases between the two germline ends. CDR3 length: 14 amino acids. Germline loops: CDR1 SGHRS, CDR2 YFSETQ. DNA of the CDR3: TGCGCCAGCAGCTTGGGCGACACCGGAGCCGAGCAGTACTTC. Translation: CASSLGDTGAEQYF.

The chain has TRBV27 and TRBJ2-3, with D hard to call. CDR1 MNHEY and CDR2 SMNVEV come from the germline V gene (reference sequence). The CDR3 runs 14 residues. V gave up 0 bases and J gave up 4 bases, with 8 bases separating them. DNA for the CDR3: TGTGCCAGCAGTTTATCGTCGCTGGCAGATACGCAGTATTTT. It codes for CASSLSSLADTQYF.

There are many counts of this clonotype. V gene TRBV27 combines with J gene TRBJ1-2; the D gene is possibly TRBD1 (6 bases). CDR1 is MNHEY and CDR2 is SMNVEV in the germline V gene (reference sequence). V lost 2 bases and J lost 6, with 13 bases in between. The CDR3 totals 14 residues. CDR3 nucleotides: TGTGCCAGCAGTTTAATCGGGGGGCCCGATGGCTACACCTTC. It codes for CASSLIGGPDGYTF.

This clonotype was observed at least ten times. The chain links TRBV30 to TRBJ2-7; no definite D call. Germline CDR1 reads GTSNPN; CDR2 reads SVGIG (reference sequence). V was clipped by 0 bases and J by 3 bases, with 9 bases between them. This CDR3 has 13 amino acids. The CDR3 bases are TGTGCCTGGAGTGTTCGACTCAGCTACGAGCAGTACTTC. This sequence encodes CAWSVRLSYEQYF.

This clonotype has a handful of counts. The chain employs TRBV7-9 and TRBJ2-7; TRBD1 matches 8 bases. After removal of 5 bases from V and 2 bases from J, the junction contained 5 bases not matched to a gene. Germline assignment: CDR1 SEHNR and CDR2 FQNEAQ (reference sequence). The CDR3 spans 14 residues. The CDR3, as DNA: TGTGCCAGCAGCGCCCGGACAGGGACCTACGAGCAGTACTTC. As protein: CASSARTGTYEQYF.

In this sample, this clonotype turned up a few times. The rearrangement uses TRBV27 and TRBJ1-3; D is undetermined. Trimming removed 8 bases at V and 4 bases at J, with 15 bases between. From germline, CDR1 is MNHEY and CDR2 SMNVEV (reference sequence). The CDR3 is 14 amino acids. The CDR3 bases are TGTGCCAGCGGCCCTGCCGCGGCCGGAAACACCATATATTTT. Its translation: CASGPAAAGNTIYF.